The 14 T cell receptor beta chains reported below all come from one sample, sequenced in a study of blood T cell repertoires in COVID-19. The repertoire was sequenced with immunoSEQ multiplex PCR; TCRdb's copy has only in-frame clones and lacks some. The table shows 150,000 to 200,000 clones, with more than 75% occurring only once. The sequencing sample was made of PBMCs or T cells enriched from blood (not recorded which). The receptor source for this set is a woman aged 50 to 60 with acute COVID-19.

The genes are TRBV6-4 and TRBJ2-3, with D hard to call. V gave up 5 bases and J gave up 0 bases, with 6 bases separating them. This CDR3 contains 13 residues. Germline CDR1 and CDR2: MRHNA and SNTAGT. The CDR3 region has the DNA TGTGCCAGCAGTTTCTCCAGCACAGATACGCAGTATTTT. It codes for CASSFSSTDTQYF.

The chain combines TRBV7-9 with TRBJ1-2; D is possibly TRBD1 (5 bases). V lost 3 bases to trimming and J lost 3 bases, with 8 bases between them. CDR3 length equals 13 residues. The germline V gene encodes CDR1 SEHNR and CDR2 FQNEAQ (reference sequence). CDR3 DNA sequence: TGTGCCAGCAGCTTGGGGCAAGACTATGGCTACACCTTC. Translation: CASSLGQDYGYTF.

CDR3 bases: TGTGCCAGCAGCTTGGGGACAGGGGAGTTCCGAATGAACACTGAAGCTTTCTTT. It codes for CASSLGTGEFRMNTEAFF. The chain carries TRBV5-8 and TRBJ1-1; 9 nucleotides match TRBD1. Trimming took 0 bases from V and 0 from J; bases not matched to a gene: 9. This CDR3 comprises 18 residues. Germline-derived CDR1 and CDR2 are SGHTS and YDEGEE.

CDR3 region: CASSWTLGQGERGGYTF. For the CDR3, the DNA is TGTGCCAGCAGTTGGACGCTGGGACAGGGGGAGAGAGGGGGCTACACCTTC. The chain couples TRBV28 to TRBJ1-2; 11 bases fit TRBD1. There are 17 residues in the CDR3. Unmatched junction bases numbered 15, after V lost 4 bases and J lost 8 bases. Germline lookup yields CDR1 MDHEN and CDR2 SYDVKM.

The chain joins TRBV7-2 to TRBJ1-5; D unresolved. The germline V and J ends were trimmed by 5 bases and 2 bases, with 10 bases remaining between them. Germline V gene lookup returns CDR1 SGHTA and CDR2 FQGNSA. CDR3 size: 14 residues. The CDR3 protein is CASSLQRGNQPQHF. The CDR3 bases are TGTGCCAGCAGCCTTCAGCGGGGCAATCAGCCCCAGCATTTT.

The chain carries TRBV28 and TRBJ1-1; 9 nucleotides line up with TRBD1. This CDR3 is built from 19 residues. Germline V gives CDR1 MDHEN, CDR2 SYDVKM. Germline trimming cut 6 bases from V and 10 bases from J; bases unmatched to any gene: 27. CDR3 loop: CASSLTPGTGSRVRGRAFF. CDR3 sequence (DNA): TGTGCCAGCAGCCTAACTCCCGGGACAGGGTCCAGGGTGAGAGGTCGAGCTTTCTTT.

V and J are TRBV19 and TRBJ2-3, with 7 nucleotides matching TRBD2. The trim removed 9 bases at V and 1 base at J, leaving 13 bases unmatched. Germline assignment: CDR1 LNHDA and CDR2 SQIVND (reference sequence). This CDR3 is 16 amino acids long. As DNA, the CDR3 is TGTGCCAGACCGGGGACTACCGAGTCGGGCACAGATACGCAGTATTTT. Translating gives CARPGTTESGTDTQYF.

This rearrangement joins TRBV27 to TRBJ1-1, with 10 bases lining up with TRBD1. Germline V lookup: CDR1 MNHEY, CDR2 SMNVEV (reference sequence). This CDR3 comprises 14 residues. V dropped 4 bases and J dropped 4; count of bases not matched to a gene: 3. The CDR3, as DNA: TGTGCCAGCAGTTGGGACAGGGGACGCACTGAAGCTTTCTTT. Its protein product is CASSWDRGRTEAFF.

The V call is TRBV7-2, the J call TRBJ1-6; 7 bases match TRBD1. Germline trimming cut 6 bases from V and 6 bases from J; bases unmatched to any gene: 5. The CDR3 consists of 14 residues. CDR1 is SGHTA and CDR2 is FQGNSA in the germline V gene. This CDR3 is CASSPGTANSPLHF. The CDR3 DNA reads TGTGCCAGCAGTCCCGGGACAGCTAATTCACCCCTCCACTTT.

This chain joins TRBV9 and TRBJ1-6; D remains ambiguous. This CDR3 has 14 amino acids. V lost 2 bases, J lost 7 bases, and 10 bases lay in between. CDR1 is SGDLS, CDR2 YYNGEE, per germline. CDR3 in amino acids: CASSVYGENSPLHF. CDR3 sequence (DNA): TGTGCCAGCAGCGTTTACGGGGAGAATTCACCCCTCCACTTT.

V gene TRBV5-1 combines with J gene TRBJ2-1, with D unresolved. The CDR3 runs to 12 residues. Germline CDR1 is SGHRS and CDR2 is YFSETQ. V was shortened by 1 base and J by 6 bases, with 5 bases between the two germline ends. CDR3 loop: CASSLLGNEQFF. CDR3 coding DNA: TGCGCCAGCAGCTTGCTCGGCAATGAGCAGTTCTTC.

This clone has only a few counts. This chain links TRBV7-2 with TRBJ1-1; 9 bases are shared with TRBD1. Germline CDR1 SGHTA, CDR2 FQGNSA. The CDR3 is 14 residues long. V gave up 5 bases and J gave up 1 base; unmatched junction bases: 2. The CDR3 DNA sequence: TGTGCCAGCAGCCCGGACAGGGGGAACACTGAAGCTTTCTTT. Amino acid sequence: CASSPDRGNTEAFF.

The chain recombines TRBV9 with TRBJ2-1; 7 bases line up with TRBD2. Losses at the gene ends were 4 bases for V and 9 bases for J; bases not matched to a gene: 4. From germline, CDR1 is SGDLS and CDR2 YYNGEE. The CDR3 is 12 residues long. In DNA, the CDR3 is TGTGCCAGCAGCTCGGGGGGTCGTGAGCAGTTCTTC. Protein: CASSSGGREQFF. The entire variable domain, with the rest obtained from reference TRBV9 and TRBJ2-1, is as follows: DSGVTQTPKHLITATGQRVTLRCSPRSGDLSVYWYQQSLDQGLQFLIQYYNGEERAKGNILERFSAQQFPDLHSELNLSSLELGDSALYFCASSSGGREQFFGPGTRLTVL.

The rearrangement links TRBV7-9 to TRBJ1-4, with 7 bases lining up with TRBD1. This CDR3 comprises 14 residues. CDR1 and CDR2 from the germline V gene are SEHNR and FQNEAQ (reference sequence). The ends lost 5 bases at V and 5 bases at J; junction bases unmatched: 5. This chain's CDR3 is CASSPSGQNEKLFF. Written as DNA, the CDR3 is TGTGCCAGCAGCCCATCGGGACAGAATGAAAAACTGTTTTTT. The variable domain in full, with the rest retrieved from reference TRBV7-9 and TRBJ1-4, is DTGVSQNPRHKITKRGQNVTFRCDPISEHNRLYWYRQTLGQGPEFLTYFQNEAQLEKSRLLSDRFSAERPKGSFSTLEIQRTEQGDSAMYLCASSPSGQNEKLFFGSGTQLSVL.